This T cell receptor (beta chain) stems from a study of glioma-infiltrating T cells (TCRdb year 2016). About the study as a whole: Sequencing of TCR alpha- and beta-chain repertoires was performed on glioma tissue, on non-neoplastic brain tissue, and on matched peripheral blood mononuclear cells. The paired cohort was made up of three low-grade glioma patients, eight primary glioblastoma patients and three non-glioma patients who contributed non-neoplastic brain tissue. To gauge divergence between tissue and blood T-cell populations, every tissue-infiltrating repertoire was compared against the peripheral blood repertoire from the same patient. What the work shows at the level of the full study, not this receptor alone: Group comparisons rested on small numbers: three non-neoplastic, three low-grade glioma and 7 or 8 glioblastoma patients. In non-neoplastic patients, VJ-independent divergence between tissue and blood fell below expectation, whereas in all gliomas, and especially in low-grade gliomas, the divergence rose above expectation. Tissue and blood shared very few CDR3 sequences, a result attributed to high CDR3 diversity and limited sampling.

In the germline V gene (reference sequence), CDR1 corresponds to LNHDA and CDR2 to SQIVND. Including cysteine and phenylalanine, the CDR3 has 15 amino acids. Only the CDR3 DNA is retained, 45 bases long and in frame from the first base. The germline V end is reduced by 7 bases and the J end by 1 base; junction bases left unmatched: 7. This clonotype was seen only a few times. It has no known antigen specificity. Within one base of it there is no much larger clone, and no base qualities were kept. The iRepertoire nested amplicon-rescue multiplex PCR (arm-PCR) platform was used to amplify TCR alpha and beta CDR3 regions from RNA. The input for one-step reverse transcription and amplification was about 100-450 ng of either tissue mRNA or PBMC total RNA. After bead purification, a secondary multiplex PCR added Illumina adapters, and libraries were gel-purified between 200 and 400 bp. Demultiplexing relied on internal 6-nucleotide barcodes carried by the libraries. The libraries were sequenced on an Illumina MiSeq using 2x220 or 2x250 nucleotide paired-end reads. The authors processed their data as follows. FLASH 1.2.11 was used to merge paired reads, and BWA-MEM then aligned the reads to the GRCh37 human genome before TRA and TRB reads were extracted. V and J assignment used an IMGT-derived reference of cassette sequences and CDR3 motifs that included pseudogenes. Reads were translated in three frames, and productive CDR3s were defined by a C…FGXG motif without stop codons. A clonotype was defined as a unique combination of a V-J cassette pair and a CDR3 amino acid sequence. Reads were filtered by Hamming distance, thresholded by each sample's sequence error rate in mapped regions. Through fastp at Q25 and MiXCR, TCRdb rebuilt clones from the public reads, retaining in-frame beta chains. Rows with one shared CDR3 protein collapse into an entry with the most common genes and DNA. The authors' filters were not applied to this entry. The sample contains roughly 100,000 distinct CDR3 sequences, 25% to 30% of them found a single time. The ten largest clones capture roughly 46% of the sample.

The sample comprised glioma tissue, nonneoplastic brain tissue, or PBMCs (not recorded which). The chain is assembled from TRBV19 and TRBJ2-3; a stretch of 8 junction bases matches TRBD2. This TCR came from a human donor with low-grade glioma or glioblastoma, undergoing nonglioma brain surgery, or in good health (not recorded which). CDR3 loop: CASTPRRGGTDTQYF. The DNA is as follows: TGTGCCAGTACCCCCCGGCGGGGGGGCACAGATACGCAGTATTTT.